The present entry profiles one T cell receptor beta chain with its context. In the original analysis: Researchers report that nucleated cell counts were estimated from reference gene primer amplification. Sequencing used immunoSEQ multiplex PCR; TCRdb keeps in-frame clones, though not all of them. V and J calls and clone size are copied from that table; D and trimming were computed from the DNA. The sample yields 99,000 or so clones, roughly 90% seen once. This specimen comes from a study of blood T cell repertoires in COVID-19. The wider study: The United States, Italy and Spain supplied acute and convalescent COVID-19 samples. Sources were T cells, B-cell-depleted T cells, or PBMCs; the material itself was cDNA or gDNA.

The source of this sequence is a human donor in a cohort sampled during active COVID-19. Input material: peripheral blood.

CDR3 coding DNA: TGTGCCAGTAGTATCCAGGGGAGCCCTTACTATGGCTACACCTTC. Amino acid sequence: CASSIQGSPYYGYTF. The V gene is TRBV19, the J gene TRBJ1-2, with D possibly matching TRBD1 (6 bases). The germline V gene encodes CDR1 LNHDA and CDR2 SQIVND (reference sequence). The CDR3 length is 15 residues. Trimming shortened V by 3 bases and J by 3 bases, and 14 bases separated the two germline ends.